This T cell receptor beta chain derives from a study of T cells in localized non-small cell lung cancer. Notes on the study in general: There were a median around 60 of the top 100 tumor clones appearing in adjacent lung. Because only a single region of the tumor was sequenced, heterogeneity remains possible. Longer overall survival accompanied higher blood T cell density. Uninvolved adjacent lung had higher T cell clonality than tumor and all other tissues.

Note on this clone: Its antigen is not identified.

Germline values: CDR1 LNHDA, CDR2 SQIVND (reference sequence). The CDR3 has 14 residues. Trimming shortened V by 7 bases and J by 0 bases, and 11 bases separated the two germline ends. Some clones are missing from TCRdb's copy, which holds only in-frame ones; the method was immunoSEQ multiplex PCR. This sample yields more than 45,000 clones, of which about 86% are seen a single time; 2.5% belongs to the top ten. V gene TRBV19 combines with J gene TRBJ2-3; D ambiguous. This receptor was identified in a man aged 35-69 years with stage II lung adenocarcinoma. The sample consisted of PBMCs, taken before any cancer treatment. In DNA form, the CDR3 reads TGTGCCAGTAAAAAGCTACAGAGCACAGATACGCAGTATTTT. Translating it yields CASKKLQSTDTQYF.